This T cell receptor (beta chain) was recorded in a study of T cell repertoires in cytomegalovirus infection. About the research overall: Both a matching HLA type and CMV infection were indicated by public TCR beta signatures. The study, taken as a whole, reports: HLA-C-restricted, CMV-specific TCR beta clonotypes were dominant ex vivo. Carriers of CMV and the relevant HLA type were discriminated by public TCR beta frequency.

TCRdb used MiXCR to reprocess the reads, holding one entry per CDR3 protein. Of 60,000 to 75,000 distinct CDR3 sequences in the sample, around 21% were seen once. The CDR3 spans 15 residues. The junction had 5 bases not matched to a gene; V was cut back by 6 bases and J by 1 base. From germline, CDR1 is MDHEN and CDR2 SYDVKM. This clonotype appeared a few times. Its antigen remains unknown. The V gene is TRBV28, the J gene TRBJ1-5; 8 bases agree with TRBD1. This receptor was obtained from a human donor in good health (CMV status not recorded). Some clones in this sample may be carry-over from other donors' samples. The specimen sequenced was PBMCs, sequenced either directly or after in vitro stimulation (not recorded which). The CDR3 loop is CASRTGELSNQPQHF. DNA for the CDR3: TGTGCCAGCAGGACAGGGGAATTGAGCAATCAGCCCCAGCATTTT.